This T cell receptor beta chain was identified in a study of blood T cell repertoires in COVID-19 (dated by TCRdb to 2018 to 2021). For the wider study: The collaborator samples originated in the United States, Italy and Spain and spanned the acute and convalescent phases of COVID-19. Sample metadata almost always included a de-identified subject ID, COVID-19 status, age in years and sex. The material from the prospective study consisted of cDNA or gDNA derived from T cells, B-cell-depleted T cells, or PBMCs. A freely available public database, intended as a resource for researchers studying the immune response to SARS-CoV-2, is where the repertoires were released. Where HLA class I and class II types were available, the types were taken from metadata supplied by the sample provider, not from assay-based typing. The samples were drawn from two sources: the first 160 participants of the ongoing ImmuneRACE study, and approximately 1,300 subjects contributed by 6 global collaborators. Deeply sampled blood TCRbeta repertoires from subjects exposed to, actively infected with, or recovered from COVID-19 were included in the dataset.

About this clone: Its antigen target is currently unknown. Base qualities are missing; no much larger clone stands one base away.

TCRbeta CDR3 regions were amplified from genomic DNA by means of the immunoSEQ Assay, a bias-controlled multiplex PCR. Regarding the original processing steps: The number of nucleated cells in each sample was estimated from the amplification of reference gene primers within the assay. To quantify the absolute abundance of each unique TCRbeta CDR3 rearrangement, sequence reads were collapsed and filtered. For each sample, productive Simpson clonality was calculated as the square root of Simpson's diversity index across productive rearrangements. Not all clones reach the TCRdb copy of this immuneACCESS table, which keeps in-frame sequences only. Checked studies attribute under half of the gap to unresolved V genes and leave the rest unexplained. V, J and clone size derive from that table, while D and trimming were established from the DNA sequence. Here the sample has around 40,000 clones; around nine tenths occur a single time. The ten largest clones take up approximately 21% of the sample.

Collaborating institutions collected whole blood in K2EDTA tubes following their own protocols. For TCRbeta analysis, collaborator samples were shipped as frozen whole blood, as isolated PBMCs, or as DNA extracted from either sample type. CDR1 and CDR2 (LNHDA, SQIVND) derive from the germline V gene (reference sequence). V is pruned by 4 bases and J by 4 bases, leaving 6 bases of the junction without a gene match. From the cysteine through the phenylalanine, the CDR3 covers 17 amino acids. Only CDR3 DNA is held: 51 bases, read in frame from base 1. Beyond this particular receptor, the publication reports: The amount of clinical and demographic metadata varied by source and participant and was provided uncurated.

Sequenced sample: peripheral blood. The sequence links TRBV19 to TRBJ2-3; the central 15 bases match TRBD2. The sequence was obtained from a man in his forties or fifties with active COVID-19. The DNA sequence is TGTGCCAGTAGTAGGGGACTAGCGGGAGGATTGCCAGATACGCAGTATTTT. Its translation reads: CASSRGLAGGLPDTQYF.